This T cell receptor (beta chain) was sequenced for a study of PD-1 blockade in classical Hodgkin lymphoma. Clones were read by immunoSEQ multiplex PCR, and TCRdb kept only the in-frame ones, dropping some. Here the sample spans about 66,000 clones, 60% to 80% being singletons. Regarding this clone: Its antigen is currently unknown.

Every patient had relapsed following autologous stem cell transplantation, and cohorts differed in brentuximab vedotin exposure. In germline, CDR1 is SGHRS, CDR2 YFSETQ. Trimming took off 3 bases at V and 9 bases at J, with 16 bases between the two ends. The CDR3 totals 14 residues. Study-level findings and limits: There remain no defined causes for the repertoire differences, which possibly reflect disease activity or prior therapy.

This sequence was found in a human donor with classical Hodgkin lymphoma. The rearrangement joins TRBV5-1 to TRBJ2-1; possible D gene TRBD2, 6 bases. The input for sequencing was peripheral blood mononuclear cells (PBMCs), taken before the second cycle of nivolumab. DNA of the CDR3: TGCGCCAGCAGCTCCGAAATAGCGGTAACTGAGCAGTTCTTC. This translates into CASSSEIAVTEQFF.